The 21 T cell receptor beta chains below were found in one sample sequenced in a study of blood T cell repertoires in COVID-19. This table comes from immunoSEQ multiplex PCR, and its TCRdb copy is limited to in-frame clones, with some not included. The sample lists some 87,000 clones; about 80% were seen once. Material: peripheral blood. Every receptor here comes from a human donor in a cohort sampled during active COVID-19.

CDR3 region: CASSLRDLGYTF. CDR3 nucleotides: TGTGCCAGCAGCTTGAGGGACTTAGGCTACACCTTC. J is TRBJ1-2 and V is TRBV5-6; D possibly corresponds to TRBD1 (5 bases). V gave up 1 base and J gave up 8 bases, with 9 bases separating them. CDR1 is SGHDT, CDR2 YYEEEE, per germline. CDR3 length: 12 amino acids.

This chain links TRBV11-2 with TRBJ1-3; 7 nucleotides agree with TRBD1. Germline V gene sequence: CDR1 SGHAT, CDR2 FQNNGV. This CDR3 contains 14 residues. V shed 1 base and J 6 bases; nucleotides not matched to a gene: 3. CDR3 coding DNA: TGTGCCAGCAGCTTAGGCAGGGGGACAAACACCATATATTTT. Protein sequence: CASSLGRGTNTIYF.

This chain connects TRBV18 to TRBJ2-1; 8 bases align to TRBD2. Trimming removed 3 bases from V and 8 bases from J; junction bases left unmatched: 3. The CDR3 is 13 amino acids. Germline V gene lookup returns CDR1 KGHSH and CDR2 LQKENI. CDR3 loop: CASSPPSGHEQFF. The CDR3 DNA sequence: TGTGCCAGCTCACCGCCTAGCGGGCATGAGCAGTTCTTC.

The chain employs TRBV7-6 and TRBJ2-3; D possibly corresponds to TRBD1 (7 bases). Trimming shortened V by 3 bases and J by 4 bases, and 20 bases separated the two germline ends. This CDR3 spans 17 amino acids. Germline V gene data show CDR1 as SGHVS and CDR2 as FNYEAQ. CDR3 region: CASSFPQGGPSADTQYF. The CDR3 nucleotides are TGTGCCAGCAGCTTCCCCCAGGGGGGCCCTAGCGCAGATACGCAGTATTTT. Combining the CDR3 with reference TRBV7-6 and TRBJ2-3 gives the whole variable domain GAGVSQSPRYKVTKRGQDVALRCDPISGHVSLYWYRQALGQGPEFLTYFNYEAQQDKSGLPNDRFSAERPEGSISTLTIQRTEQRDSAMYRCASSFPQGGPSADTQYFGPGTRLTVL.

The CDR3 loop is CASSRTGATQYF. The CDR3 nucleotides are TGTGCCAGCAGCCGGACAGGGGCTACGCAGTATTTT. The J gene is TRBJ2-3, the V gene TRBV25-1, with 9 bases matching TRBD1. The germline gives CDR1 MGHDK, CDR2 SYGVNS. V lost 6 bases, J lost 8 bases, and 3 bases stayed unmatched. This CDR3 has 12 residues. The full variable domain, with the rest looked up from reference TRBV25-1 and TRBJ2-3, is EADIYQTPRYLVIGTGKKITLECSQTMGHDKMYWYQQDPGMELHLIHYSYGVNSTEKGDLSSESTVSRIRTEHFPLTLESARPSHTSQYLCASSRTGATQYFGPGTRLTVL.

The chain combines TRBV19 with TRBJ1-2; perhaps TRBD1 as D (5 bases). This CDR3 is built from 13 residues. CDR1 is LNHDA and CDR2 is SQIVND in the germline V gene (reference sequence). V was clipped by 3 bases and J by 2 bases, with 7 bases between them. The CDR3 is CASSIDRNYGYTF. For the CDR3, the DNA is TGTGCCAGTAGTATTGACAGAAACTATGGCTACACCTTC.

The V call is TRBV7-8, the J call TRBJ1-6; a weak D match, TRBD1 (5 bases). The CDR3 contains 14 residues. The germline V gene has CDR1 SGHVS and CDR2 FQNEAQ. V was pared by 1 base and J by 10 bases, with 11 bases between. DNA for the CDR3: TGTGCCAGCAGCTTAGGGCAGGGCTTCTCACCCCTCCACTTT. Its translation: CASSLGQGFSPLHF.

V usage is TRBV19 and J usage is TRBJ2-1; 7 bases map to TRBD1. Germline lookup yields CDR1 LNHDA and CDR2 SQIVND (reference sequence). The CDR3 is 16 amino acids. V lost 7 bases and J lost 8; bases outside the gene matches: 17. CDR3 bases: TGTGCCAGTAATAACAAACAGGGGTCCGGGATGGATGAGCAGTTCTTC. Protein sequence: CASNNKQGSGMDEQFF.

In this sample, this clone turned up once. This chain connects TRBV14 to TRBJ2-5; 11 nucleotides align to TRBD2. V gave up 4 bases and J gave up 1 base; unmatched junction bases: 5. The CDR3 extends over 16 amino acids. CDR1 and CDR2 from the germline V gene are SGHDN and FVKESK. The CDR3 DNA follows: TGTGCCAGCAGCCGGGGACTAGCGGTGACCCAAGAGACCCAGTACTTC. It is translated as CASSRGLAVTQETQYF.

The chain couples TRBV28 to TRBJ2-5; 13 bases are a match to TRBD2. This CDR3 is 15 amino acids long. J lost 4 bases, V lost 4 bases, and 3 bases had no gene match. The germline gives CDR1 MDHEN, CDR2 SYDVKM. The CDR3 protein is CASSWRTSGGETQYF. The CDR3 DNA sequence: TGTGCCAGCAGTTGGCGGACTAGCGGGGGAGAGACCCAGTACTTC.

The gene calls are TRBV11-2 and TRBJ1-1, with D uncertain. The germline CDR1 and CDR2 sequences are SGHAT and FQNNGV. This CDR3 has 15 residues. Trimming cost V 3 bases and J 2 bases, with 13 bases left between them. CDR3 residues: CASSFGTRQNTEAFF. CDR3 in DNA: TGTGCCAGCAGCTTTGGTACCAGGCAAAACACTGAAGCTTTCTTT.

DNA of the CDR3: TGTGCCAGCAGTGACCCCGGACAGGACACATCTGAAGCTTTCTTT. Translation: CASSDPGQDTSEAFF. The genes are TRBV6-1 and TRBJ1-1, with TRBD1 identical over 7 bases. Germline CDR1 is MNHNS and CDR2 is SASEGT. CDR3 length equals 15 residues. Trimming took 3 bases from V and 6 from J; bases not matched to a gene: 10.

The CDR3 here is CASSPTRNEKLFF. DNA for the CDR3: TGTGCCAGCAGCCCCACCAGGAATGAAAAACTGTTTTTT. The gene calls are TRBV11-2 and TRBJ1-4; no reliable D call. Trimming took off 5 bases at V and 5 bases at J, with 9 bases between the two ends. In germline, CDR1 is SGHAT, CDR2 FQNNGV. The CDR3 length is 13 residues.

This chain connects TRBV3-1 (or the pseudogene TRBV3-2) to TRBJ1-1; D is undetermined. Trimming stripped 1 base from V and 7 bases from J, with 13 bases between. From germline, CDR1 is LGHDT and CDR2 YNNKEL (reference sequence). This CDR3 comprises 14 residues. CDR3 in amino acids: CASSQVGPTNEAFF. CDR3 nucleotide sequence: TGTGCCAGCAGCCAAGTCGGGCCGACTAATGAAGCTTTCTTT.

This CDR3 reads CASRKTGHNEQFF. In DNA form, the CDR3 reads TGTGCCAGTCGGAAGACAGGTCACAATGAGCAGTTCTTC. The chain joins TRBV19 to TRBJ2-1; possibly TRBD1 for D (6 bases). The CDR3 extends over 13 amino acids. The V end was cut by 8 bases, the J end by 5 bases, with 13 bases between. Germline assignment: CDR1 LNHDA and CDR2 SQIVND (reference sequence).

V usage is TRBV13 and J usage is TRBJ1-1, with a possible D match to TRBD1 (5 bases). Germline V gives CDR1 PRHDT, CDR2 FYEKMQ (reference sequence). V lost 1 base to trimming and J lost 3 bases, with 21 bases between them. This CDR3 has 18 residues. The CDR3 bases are TGTGCCAGCAGCTTAGTTCGGCGGGGGGTTCCTATCGACACTGAAGCTTTCTTT. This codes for CASSLVRRGVPIDTEAFF.

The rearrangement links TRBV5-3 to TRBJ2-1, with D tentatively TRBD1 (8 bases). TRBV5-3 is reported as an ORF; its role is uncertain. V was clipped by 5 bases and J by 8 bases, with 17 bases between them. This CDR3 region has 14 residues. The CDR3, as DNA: TGTGCCAGAAGTTCCGACAGGGGAGGGCATGAGCAGTTCTTC. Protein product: CARSSDRGGHEQFF.

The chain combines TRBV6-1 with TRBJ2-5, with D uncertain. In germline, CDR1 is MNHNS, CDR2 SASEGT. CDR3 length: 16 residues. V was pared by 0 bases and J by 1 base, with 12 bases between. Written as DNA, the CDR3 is TGTGCCAGCAGTGAAGCGCGCAGGCCACCCCAAGAGACCCAGTACTTC. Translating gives CASSEARRPPQETQYF.

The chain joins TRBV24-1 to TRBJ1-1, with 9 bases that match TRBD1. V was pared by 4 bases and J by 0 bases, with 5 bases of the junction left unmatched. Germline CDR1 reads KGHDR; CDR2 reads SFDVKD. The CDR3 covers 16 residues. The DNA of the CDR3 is TGTGCCACCAGTGAGAGGACAGGGGACTTGAACACTGAAGCTTTCTTT. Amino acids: CATSERTGDLNTEAFF.

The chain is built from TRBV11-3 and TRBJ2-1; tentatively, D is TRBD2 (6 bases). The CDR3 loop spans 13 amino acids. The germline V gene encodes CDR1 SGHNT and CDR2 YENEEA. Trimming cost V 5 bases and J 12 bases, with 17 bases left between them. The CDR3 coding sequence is TGTGCCAGCAGCCCAGGGACTGGGGAAGGGCAGTTCTTC. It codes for CASSPGTGEGQFF.

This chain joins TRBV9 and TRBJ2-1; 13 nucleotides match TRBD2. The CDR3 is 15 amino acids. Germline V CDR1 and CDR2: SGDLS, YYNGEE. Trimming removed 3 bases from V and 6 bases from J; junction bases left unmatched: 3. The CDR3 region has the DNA TGTGCCAGCAGCGCGGGACTAGCGGGGTTCAATGAGCAGTTCTTC. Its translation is CASSAGLAGFNEQFF.